The rows below give T cell receptor beta chains drawn from one sample of a study of shared clonotypes between healthy human individuals. Some clones are missing from TCRdb's copy, which holds only in-frame ones; the method was immunoSEQ multiplex PCR. The sample gives about 320,000 clones, around nine tenths of which show up once; around 15% is in the top ten. Input material: memory CD8+ T cells sorted from blood. Receptors originate from a man in his late teens or twenties in good health. Each CDR3 is given with its conserved first and last residue. Fields, in order: D gene, J gene, clone size, V gene, CDR3 DNA, CDR3 protein. The D gene is left open where the match is weak. Only some rows state a clone size, as once, few, many or a class for expanded clones.

>TRBD1|TRBJ1-2|-|TRBV10-3
TGTGCCATCAGACACAACAGGGGGGATGGCTACACCTTC
CAIRHNRGDGYTF
>-|TRBJ1-2|-|TRBV9
TGTGCCAGCAGCTCCTCGCTAGGAGGCTACACCTTC
CASSSSLGGYTF
>TRBD1|TRBJ2-7|-|TRBV7-8
TGTGCCAGCAGCTGGGACAGGGGGGCCTACGAGCAGTACTTC
CASSWDRGAYEQYF
>-|TRBJ1-5|-|TRBV6-5
TGTGCCAGCAGTTCGCACGCCCCTAGCAATCAGCCCCAGCATTTT
CASSSHAPSNQPQHF
>-|TRBJ2-7|-|TRBV19
TGTGCCAGTAGTATTTCCGTCAGGTCCAACTACGAGCAGTACTTC
CASSISVRSNYEQYF
>-|TRBJ2-7|-|TRBV7-9
TGTGCCAGCAGCCCTCCTCCGCCGACAAGGATCGCCTACGAGCAGTACTTC
CASSPPPPTRIAYEQYF
>-|TRBJ1-6|few|TRBV12-5
TGTGCTAGTGGTTTGGACAGGGAGGCCCTCCACTTT
CASGLDREALHF
>-|TRBJ2-7|-|TRBV5-1
TGCGCCAGCAGCCCATCTGACACCCCCTACGAGCAGTACTTC
CASSPSDTPYEQYF
>-|TRBJ1-2|many|TRBV11-2
TGTGCCAGCAGCTTAGGTCAGGCATATGGCTACACCTTC
CASSLGQAYGYTF
>TRBD1|TRBJ1-5|-|TRBV30
TGTGCCTGGAGTTGGACAGGGTTCAATCAGCCCCAGCATTTT
CAWSWTGFNQPQHF
>TRBD1|TRBJ1-4|-|TRBV5-6
TGTGCCAGCAATACAGGGGAGAATGAAAAACTGTTTTTT
CASNTGENEKLFF
>TRBD2|TRBJ2-3|once|TRBV7-6
TGTGCCAGCAGCTTACCTGCGGGAGGGAGGGCAGATACGCAGTATTTT
CASSLPAGGRADTQYF
>-|TRBJ2-7|-|TRBV19
TGTGCCAGTAGTAACTTCCACGAGCAGTACTTC
CASSNFHEQYF
>TRBD2|TRBJ2-1|-|TRBV7-9
TGTGCCAGCAGCAGTAGCGGGAGGGCCGAGTCCTACAATGAGCAGTTCTTC
CASSSSGRAESYNEQFF
>-|TRBJ1-1|-|TRBV4-2
TGTGCCAGCAGCCCTGGCCCCATGAACACTGAAGCTTTCTTT
CASSPGPMNTEAFF
>-|TRBJ2-1|-|TRBV6-5
TGTGCCAGCAGTTACCACCAGAGCTCCTACAATGAGCAGTTCTTC
CASSYHQSSYNEQFF
>TRBD1|TRBJ1-4|few|TRBV25-1
TGTGCCAGCAGACCGACAGGGGGCTATTATGAAAAACTGTTTTTT
CASRPTGGYYEKLFF
>-|TRBJ2-3|-|TRBV29-1
TGCAGCGTTGAACTCCCAGATACGCAGTATTTT
CSVELPDTQYF
>-|TRBJ2-7|-|TRBV5-6
TGTGCCAGCAGCTTGGGGGGATTCGAGCAGTACTTC
CASSLGGFEQYF
>TRBD2|TRBJ2-7|-|TRBV7-9
TGTGCCAGCAGCCCGGGACTAGCGGGAGAGTATTCCTACGAGCAGTACTTC
CASSPGLAGEYSYEQYF
>-|TRBJ1-1|-|TRBV11-2
TGTGCCAGCAGCTTAGGGCGACCCGGGGGCTGGTATGACACTGAAGCTTTCTTT
CASSLGRPGGWYDTEAFF
>-|TRBJ2-1|-|TRBV6-5
TGTGCCAGCAGTTACTCATCGGGGGGCCTCTACAATGAGCAGTTCTTC
CASSYSSGGLYNEQFF
>-|TRBJ1-6|-|TRBV7-2
TGTGCCAGCAGCTTGAGCTCCTATAATTCACCCCTCCACTTT
CASSLSSYNSPLHF
>TRBD1|TRBJ1-6|-|TRBV6-5
TGTGCCAGCAGTTACTCCCAGGGGGGAAGTAATTCACCCCTCCACTTT
CASSYSQGGSNSPLHF